The following is a T cell receptor beta chain sequence with its context. The germline V and J ends were trimmed by 5 bases and 4 bases, with 11 bases remaining between them. Germline-derived CDR1 and CDR2 are PRHDT and FYEKMQ (reference sequence). The CDR3 spans 13 residues. Generation of bulk TCR libraries relied on previously described methods and listed TCR primers. MiXCR, applied by TCRdb to the PCR reads, yields one record per CDR3 protein. The profile shows about half a million distinct CDR3 sequences, about 20% of them singletons. This sample is part of a study of molecular identifiers for immune sequencing clone quantification. Across the whole study: Split five ways in replicates, RNA from around 20,000 or 99,000 naive CD8 cells had four portions sequenced.

The gene calls are TRBV13 and TRBJ1-2, with D possibly TRBD1 on 6 matching bases. The sequencing input was naive CD8+ T cells from blood, with Jurkat cell RNA spiked in. Subset in this sample: FACS-sorted CD8+CD4-CCR7+CD45RA+ naive T cells. The TCR was taken from a human donor in good health. Some libraries in this study had Jurkat cell RNA spiked in. This chain's CDR3 is CASSLGQTYGYTF. The DNA of the CDR3 is TGTGCCAGCAGCCTTGGACAGACCTATGGCTACACCTTC.